This entry is about one T cell receptor beta chain. The specificity of this receptor is unknown. Base qualities are not at hand, and no much larger clone is one base apart. The immunoSEQ Assay, a bias-controlled multiplex PCR, was used to amplify TCRbeta CDR3 regions from genomic DNA. Per the original workflow: The number of nucleated cells in each sample was estimated by amplification of reference gene primers within the assay. To quantify the absolute abundance of each unique TCRbeta CDR3 rearrangement, sequence reads were collapsed and filtered. For each sample, productive Simpson clonality was calculated by taking the square root of Simpson's diversity index across productive rearrangements. Not all clones reach the TCRdb copy of this immuneACCESS table, which keeps in-frame sequences only. Checked studies attribute under half of the gap to unresolved V genes and leave the rest unexplained. From that table come the V and J calls and clone size; the DNA was used to work out D and trimming. The table for this sample lists 300,000 to 400,000 clones; 80% to 90% of them were counted only once. More than 5% of the sample rests with the top ten.

Enrolling through a virtual design, the prospective study's participants ranged in age from roughly 18 to 95 years and lived across about two dozen United States geographic areas. In the prospective study, participants were assigned to cohorts based on the clinical history participants reported in a screening survey and a study questionnaire. Recovered participants in ImmuneRACE Cohort 3 were defined by two consecutive negative NP/OP PCR tests, clearance by a healthcare professional, or resolution of symptoms. Mobile phlebotomists in the prospective study collected whole blood, serum and a nasopharyngeal or oropharyngeal swab from every participant. Additional blood draws and questionnaires over a roughly two-month period could optionally be provided by prospective study participants. Before DNA extraction, prospective study blood samples were shipped either frozen or at room temperature. From cysteine to phenylalanine, the CDR3 is 15 amino acids long. Only the CDR3 DNA stays, 45 bases, in frame from base 1. Based on the germline V gene, the CDR1 and CDR2 sequences are MGHRA and YSYEKL. Germline trimming: 3 bases from V, 2 bases from J; junction bases outside gene matches: 2.

The data belong to a study of blood T cell repertoires in COVID-19 (dated by TCRdb to 2018 to 2021). Context from the whole study: Samples covering the acute and convalescent phases of COVID-19 were provided by collaborators in the United States, Italy and Spain. The prospective study material was composed of cDNA or gDNA derived from T cells, B-cell-depleted T cells, or PBMCs. Subjects who had been exposed to COVID-19, were actively infected with it, or had recovered from it provided the deeply sampled blood TCRbeta repertoires that made up the dataset. A freely available public database, intended as a resource for researchers studying the immune response to SARS-CoV-2, is where the repertoires were released. The samples were drawn from the first 160 participants of the ongoing ImmuneRACE study and from more than 1,000 subjects provided by 6 global collaborators. The sample metadata nearly always contained a de-identified subject ID, COVID-19 status, age in years and sex. Where available, HLA class I and class II types were taken from metadata supplied by the sample provider and were not determined by assay-based typing.

Overall study outcomes, separate from this receptor: Clinical and demographic metadata were provided uncurated, with the amount varying by source and participant.

The specimen sequenced was PBMCs or T cells enriched from blood (not recorded which). The sequence was collected from a young man who had recovered from COVID-19. Rearrangement joined TRBV4-1 to TRBJ2-7; TRBD2 matches 12 bases in the middle. For the CDR3, the sequence is CASSQRTSGAYEQYF. The nucleotide sequence reads TGCGCCAGCAGCCAGAGGACTAGCGGGGCCTACGAGCAGTACTTC.